The next 28 T cell receptor beta chains were all read from a single sample in a study of cytomegalovirus exposure and HLA in healthy donors (dated by TCRdb to the late 2010s). The method behind the library was the immunoSEQ multiplex PCR assay. For the multiplex PCR, a mixture combining 60 forward primers for TCR Vbeta segments and 13 reverse primers for TCR Jbeta segments was used. TCRdb carries this immuneACCESS record with in-frame sequences only. Its versions omit some clonotypes, under half of them owing to an unresolved V gene in the studies checked, with the rest unexplained. This sample lists 200,000 to 250,000 clones; 75% to 80% were detected once. The ten biggest clones cover 1.5% to 2% of the sample. Sequencing was performed on PBMCs. The source of these receptors is a man younger than 30 in good health and CMV-seronegative.

The genes are TRBV5-1 and TRBJ2-5, with D perhaps matching TRBD2 (6 bases). The V gene lost 0 bases and the J gene lost 5 bases, with 14 bases spanning the gap. The length of the CDR3 is 15 residues. CDR1 is SGHRS, CDR2 YFSETQ, per germline. CDR3 region: CASSLAGNGGETQYF. Written as DNA, the CDR3 is TGCGCCAGCAGCTTGGCAGGGAATGGAGGGGAGACCCAGTACTTC.

The V call is TRBV28, the J call TRBJ2-7; D is unclear. Trimming left V 9 bases short and J 3 bases short, with 9 bases between. There are 11 residues in the CDR3. Germline V gene lookup returns CDR1 MDHEN and CDR2 SYDVKM. In DNA form, the CDR3 reads TGTGCCAGAGAGATTCTCTACGAGCAGTACTTC. Encoded protein: CAREILYEQYF.

V is TRBV29-1 and J is TRBJ2-4, with TRBD2 matching 12 bases. Trimming took 7 bases from V and 1 from J; bases not matched to a gene: 14. The CDR3 sequence is 18 residues long. Germline CDR1 reads SQVTM; CDR2 reads ANQGSEA. The CDR3 sequence: CSGIKTSGSLIAKNIQYF. The CDR3 DNA is TGCAGCGGGATAAAGACTAGCGGGAGTCTTATTGCCAAAAACATTCAGTACTTC.

This chain uses TRBV9 with TRBJ2-2, with a weak D call TRBD2 (6 bases). This CDR3 contains 15 residues. The ends were cut back, 1 base at V and 0 bases at J, with 7 bases in the middle. The germline CDR1 and CDR2 sequences are SGDLS and YYNGEE. In nucleotides, the CDR3 is TGTGCCAGCAGCGTAAGCGGGTCGAACACCGGGGAGCTGTTTTTT. Protein product: CASSVSGSNTGELFF.

This sequence joins TRBV7-6 and TRBJ2-7, with TRBD2 matching over 11 bases. In germline, CDR1 is SGHVS, CDR2 FNYEAQ. The trim removed 4 bases at V and 6 bases at J, leaving 8 bases unmatched. The CDR3 is 15 amino acids. This CDR3 is CASSSGTSGTFEQYF. The CDR3 region has the DNA TGTGCCAGCAGCTCCGGGACTAGCGGAACTTTCGAGCAGTACTTC.

This chain links TRBV7-9 with TRBJ2-5, with 7 bases matching TRBD2. J was trimmed by 3 bases and V by 4 bases; bases with no gene match: 5. CDR1 and CDR2 (germline): SEHNR, FQNEAQ (reference sequence). This CDR3 spans 14 amino acids. CDR3 protein: CASSWGLSEETQYF. The CDR3 nucleotides read TGTGCCAGCAGCTGGGGACTATCCGAAGAGACCCAGTACTTC.

The V and J genes are TRBV6-5 and TRBJ2-7; 8 positions match TRBD1. The trim removed 5 bases at V and 8 bases at J, leaving 8 bases unmatched. The CDR3 consists of 13 residues. Per germline, CDR1 MNHEY and CDR2 SVGAGI. The DNA of the CDR3 is TGTGCCAGCAGTGCCCCAGGGGGCCGGCAGCAGTACTTC. This gives the protein CASSAPGGRQQYF.

The rearrangement uses TRBV5-1 and TRBJ2-1; TRBD2 matches 8 bases. The CDR3 contains 15 residues. Trimming took 3 bases from V and 4 from J; bases not matched to a gene: 6. CDR1 is SGHRS, CDR2 YFSETQ, per germline. CDR3 region: CASSSGLGGYNEQFF. Written as DNA, the CDR3 is TGCGCCAGCAGCTCGGGACTAGGGGGATACAATGAGCAGTTCTTC.

The J gene is TRBJ1-3, the V gene TRBV7-2; D unclear. V was trimmed by 5 bases and J by 4 bases, leaving 9 bases between them. The CDR3 is made up of 13 amino acids. Germline values: CDR1 SGHTA, CDR2 FQGNSA. The CDR3 spells CASSPYSGNTIYF. The CDR3, as DNA: TGTGCCAGCAGCCCATACAGCGGAAACACCATATATTTT.

The rearrangement joins TRBV11-3 to TRBJ1-1, with D hard to call. The CDR3 is 15 amino acids. The germline V gene has CDR1 SGHNT and CDR2 YENEEA. V lost 0 bases, J lost 0 bases, and 8 bases lay in between. The CDR3 sequence is CASSLEVRVNTEAFF. CDR3 in DNA: TGTGCCAGCAGCTTAGAAGTGCGGGTGAACACTGAAGCTTTCTTT.

This chain joins TRBV29-1 and TRBJ2-7; D uncertain. The V end was cut by 1 base, the J end by 3 bases, with 4 bases between. Germline V gene lookup returns CDR1 SQVTM and CDR2 ANQGSEA. This CDR3 has 11 residues. CDR3 protein: CSVEVHYEQYF. The DNA for the CDR3 is TGCAGCGTTGAAGTCCACTACGAGCAGTACTTC.

The chain links TRBV15 to TRBJ1-5, with 9 bases lining up with TRBD1. The CDR3 totals 19 residues. Trimming took 0 bases from V and 6 from J; bases not matched to a gene: 15. The V gene's germline CDR1 is LNHNV and CDR2 YYDKDF (reference sequence). The CDR3 sequence is CATSRDTGIGTGISQPQHF. As DNA, the CDR3 is TGTGCCACCAGCAGAGATACAGGAATTGGGACAGGGATCAGTCAGCCCCAGCATTTT. Filled out from reference TRBV15 and TRBJ1-5, the complete variable domain reads DAMVIQNPRYQVTQFGKPVTLSCSQTLNHNVMYWYQQKSSQAPKLLFHYYDKDFNNEADTPDNFQSRRPNTSFCFLDIRSPGLGDTAMYLCATSRDTGIGTGISQPQHFGDGTRLSIL.

This clone was detected only a few times. This rearrangement joins TRBV6-5 to TRBJ1-2; TRBD1 is a possible D gene (5 bases). V was clipped by 5 bases and J by 5 bases, with 18 bases between them. Germline V lookup: CDR1 MNHEY, CDR2 SVGAGI. The CDR3 is 15 residues long. The CDR3 nucleotides read TGTGCCAGCAGTCCCCCGGGGCTCGGGGGGTATGGCTACACCTTC. Encoded protein: CASSPPGLGGYGYTF.

The J gene is TRBJ2-1, the V gene TRBV10-3; 9 bases map to TRBD2. Germline assignment: CDR1 ENHRY and CDR2 SYGVKD. The CDR3 runs to 16 residues. The J segment lost 5 bases and the V segment lost 6 bases, leaving 11 bases of the junction unmatched. The CDR3 sequence is CAIRTSLAGRDNEQFF. CDR3 sequence (DNA): TGTGCCATCAGAACGTCTCTAGCGGGGAGAGACAATGAGCAGTTCTTC.

The rearrangement uses TRBV30 and TRBJ1-2; no reliable D call. The germline V gene encodes CDR1 GTSNPN and CDR2 SVGIG (reference sequence). The CDR3 sequence is 14 residues long. V shed 5 bases and J shed 0 bases, with 13 bases lying between them. CDR3 loop: CAWLYHGSNYGYTF. DNA for the CDR3: TGTGCCTGGCTTTACCACGGGTCTAACTATGGCTACACCTTC.

V usage is TRBV5-1 and J usage is TRBJ1-1; D remains ambiguous. This CDR3 has 16 residues. Trimming cost V 0 bases and J 0 bases, with 12 bases left between them. Germline V gene sequence: CDR1 SGHRS, CDR2 YFSETQ. CDR3 DNA: TGCGCCAGCAGCTTGGCCTTCGGTCGCATGAACACTGAAGCTTTCTTT. This translates into CASSLAFGRMNTEAFF.

Regarding this clone: The junction and the germline gene differ at one end; a read error may be behind it. The chain has TRBV7-7 and TRBJ2-7, with a possible D match to TRBD2 (5 bases). This CDR3 has 14 residues. Germline V gene data show CDR1 as SSHAT and CDR2 as FNYEAQ (reference sequence). The CDR3 is CASSLGGGSYEQYF. For the CDR3, the DNA is TGTGCTAGCAGCTTAGGCGGCGGGTCCTACGAGCAGTACTTC.

The rearrangement links TRBV19 to TRBJ2-7; 8 bases map to TRBD1. This CDR3 is built from 15 residues. The V segment lost 5 bases and the J segment 3 bases; nucleotides outside the gene matches: 9. In germline, CDR1 is LNHDA, CDR2 SQIVND (reference sequence). The CDR3 DNA is TGTGCCAGTAGTCCCGCGACAGGGGTCGTCTACGAGCAGTACTTC. Protein: CASSPATGVVYEQYF.

The V gene is TRBV19, the J gene TRBJ2-1; 7 bases map to TRBD1. Trimming cost V 7 bases and J 4 bases; bases outside gene matches: 10. The germline V gene has CDR1 LNHDA and CDR2 SQIVND (reference sequence). The CDR3 covers 15 residues. CDR3 in amino acids: CASKDLGQEYNEQFF. Here the CDR3 DNA reads TGTGCCAGTAAGGACCTCGGACAGGAGTACAATGAGCAGTTCTTC.

This clone occurred a few times. V and J are TRBV7-6 and TRBJ1-6; 8 positions agree with TRBD1. CDR1 and CDR2 from the germline V gene are SGHVS and FNYEAQ. J lost 3 bases, V lost 5 bases, and 3 bases had no gene match. The CDR3 contains 15 residues. The CDR3 DNA sequence: TGTGCCAGCAGCGGGGGACAGGACTATAATTCACCCCTCCACTTT. Translation gives CASSGGQDYNSPLHF. Combining the CDR3 with reference TRBV7-6 and TRBJ1-6 gives the whole variable domain GAGVSQSPRYKVTKRGQDVALRCDPISGHVSLYWYRQALGQGPEFLTYFNYEAQQDKSGLPNDRFSAERPEGSISTLTIQRTEQRDSAMYRCASSGGQDYNSPLHFGNGTRLTVT.

J is TRBJ2-1 and V is TRBV29-1, with TRBD2 identical over 16 bases. The CDR3 consists of 15 residues. Germline CDR1 SQVTM, CDR2 ANQGSEA. The ends lost 4 bases at V and 9 bases at J; junction bases unmatched: 6. The CDR3 loop reads CSVGTGLAGGGEQFF. The DNA for the CDR3 is TGCAGCGTTGGAACGGGACTAGCGGGAGGGGGTGAGCAGTTCTTC.

The chain employs TRBV7-8 and TRBJ2-7, with 9 bases that match TRBD2. J lost 2 bases, V lost 5 bases, and 4 bases had no gene match. The CDR3 loop spans 14 amino acids. The germline V gene has CDR1 SGHVS and CDR2 FQNEAQ. The CDR3, as DNA: TGTGCCAGCAGCCCGAGCGGGGGGACCTACGAGCAGTACTTC. Translating gives CASSPSGGTYEQYF.

V is TRBV30 and J is TRBJ2-1; 10 bases line up with TRBD1. Per the germline V gene, CDR1 is GTSNPN and CDR2 is SVGIG (reference sequence). After removal of 4 bases from V and 8 bases from J, the junction contained 8 bases not matched to a gene. This CDR3 is built from 14 residues. Written as DNA, the CDR3 is TGTGCCTGGATTTGGACAGGGGGGCGACATGAGCAGTTCTTC. Translated: CAWIWTGGRHEQFF.

The chain joins TRBV7-3 to TRBJ2-2; no firm D call. The germline V gene encodes CDR1 SGHTA and CDR2 FQGTGA. This CDR3 has 15 residues. Trimming left V 6 bases short and J 4 bases short, with 15 bases between. The CDR3 coding sequence is TGTGCCAGCAGTCCCACACCACAAGTCACCGGGGAGCTGTTTTTT. It translates to CASSPTPQVTGELFF.

This chain links TRBV28 with TRBJ1-2, with TRBD1 matching 8 bases. J lost 4 bases, V lost 1 base, and 5 bases had no gene match. The CDR3 runs to 15 residues. The germline V gene encodes CDR1 MDHEN and CDR2 SYDVKM. This CDR3 reads CASSLSQGAIYGYTF. The CDR3 region has the DNA TGTGCCAGCAGTTTATCGCAGGGGGCCATCTATGGCTACACCTTC.

J is TRBJ1-1 and V is TRBV10-3; unclear D gene. Germline loops: CDR1 ENHRY, CDR2 SYGVKD. The CDR3 contains 13 residues. V shed 0 bases and J shed 3 bases, with 5 bases lying between them. CDR3 loop: CAISESRDTEAFF. The CDR3 DNA follows: TGTGCCATCAGTGAGTCTCGGGACACTGAAGCTTTCTTT.

The gene calls are TRBV2 and TRBJ1-5; D perhaps matches TRBD1 (6 bases). Germline loops: CDR1 SNHLY, CDR2 FYNNEI. Trimming took 7 bases from V and 2 from J, leaving 12 bases between them. This CDR3 spans 14 amino acids. The CDR3 nucleotides read TGTGCCAGCATGACAGGTCCGGGCAATCAGCCCCAGCATTTT. This encodes CASMTGPGNQPQHF. Full variable domain (rest looked up from reference TRBV2 and TRBJ1-5): EPEVTQTPSHQVTQMGQEVILRCVPISNHLYFYWYRQILGQKVEFLVSFYNNEISEKSEIFDDQFSVERPDGSNFTLKIRSTKLEDSAMYFCASMTGPGNQPQHFGDGTRLSIL.

CDR3 sequence reads: CASSLATGKQETQYF. CDR3 DNA sequence: TGTGCCAGCAGCTTAGCGACAGGGAAGCAAGAGACCCAGTACTTC. The chain couples TRBV7-2 to TRBJ2-5; 7 positions agree with TRBD1. From germline, CDR1 is SGHTA and CDR2 FQGNSA. Germline trimming cut 0 bases from V and 2 bases from J; bases unmatched to any gene: 3. This CDR3 has 15 amino acids.